This T cell receptor (beta chain) was observed in a study of control samples from healthy donors and cancer patients. Germline-derived CDR1 and CDR2 are SGHTA and FQGNSA. The CDR3 totals 13 residues. Trimming took 3 bases from V and 4 from J, leaving 9 bases between them. Clones were read by immunoSEQ multiplex PCR, and TCRdb kept only the in-frame ones, dropping some. The sample shows more than 85,000 clones, roughly 88% of them seen only once. This TCR came from a woman aged 55 to 70 with lung cancer. The chain has TRBV7-2 and TRBJ1-2, with TRBD1 as a possible D gene (5 bases). The sequenced material came from PBMCs. The DNA of the CDR3 is TGTGCCAGCAGCTTCACAGGCCTCTATGGCTACACCTTC. Translated, it gives CASSFTGLYGYTF.